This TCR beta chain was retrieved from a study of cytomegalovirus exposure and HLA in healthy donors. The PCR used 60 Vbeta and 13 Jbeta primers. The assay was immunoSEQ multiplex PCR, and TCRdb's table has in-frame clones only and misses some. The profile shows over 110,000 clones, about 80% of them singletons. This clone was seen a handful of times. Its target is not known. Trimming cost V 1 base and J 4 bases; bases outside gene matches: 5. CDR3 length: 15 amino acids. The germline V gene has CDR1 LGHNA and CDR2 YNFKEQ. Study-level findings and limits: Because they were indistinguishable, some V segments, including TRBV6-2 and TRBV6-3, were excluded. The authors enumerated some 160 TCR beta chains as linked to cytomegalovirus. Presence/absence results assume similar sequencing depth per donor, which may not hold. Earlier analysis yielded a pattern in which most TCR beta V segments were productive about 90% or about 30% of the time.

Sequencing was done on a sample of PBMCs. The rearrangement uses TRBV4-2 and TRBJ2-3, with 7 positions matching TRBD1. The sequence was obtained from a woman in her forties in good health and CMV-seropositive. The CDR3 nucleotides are TGTGCCAGCAGCCAAGGACAGGGTGGGGCAGATACGCAGTATTTT. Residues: CASSQGQGGADTQYF.